These 21 T cell receptor beta chains were sequenced from one sample in a study of cytomegalovirus exposure and HLA in healthy donors. The PCR contained 60 Vbeta and 13 Jbeta primers. TCRdb keeps only in-frame clones here, not all; method: immunoSEQ multiplex PCR. This table has roughly 100,000 clones, 79% appearing once. Specimen: PBMCs. The origin of the receptors is a man aged 45-60 years in good health and CMV-seropositive.

This clone was found once. The chain joins TRBV15 to TRBJ1-1, with D tentatively TRBD1 (6 bases). The CDR3 covers 17 residues. Trimming left V 2 bases short and J 1 base short, with 17 bases between. Germline V gene data show CDR1 as LNHNV and CDR2 as YYDKDF (reference sequence). CDR3 sequence reads: CATSRIGRGDKNTEAFF. In nucleotides, the CDR3 is TGTGCCACCAGCAGAATTGGGAGGGGGGACAAGAACACTGAAGCTTTCTTT.

The V gene is TRBV6-6, the J gene TRBJ1-2, with a possible D match to TRBD1 (6 bases). The CDR3 runs 16 residues. CDR1 MNHNY and CDR2 SVGAGI come from the germline V gene (reference sequence). V was shortened by 4 bases and J by 4 bases, with 19 bases between the two germline ends. CDR3 sequence (DNA): TGTGCCAGCAGTTCATCCTCGTTTTGGACAGTCTATGGCTACACCTTC. It translates to CASSSSSFWTVYGYTF.

V is TRBV5-1 and J is TRBJ2-3; D perhaps matches TRBD1 (6 bases). This CDR3 spans 16 amino acids. The V gene's germline CDR1 is SGHRS and CDR2 YFSETQ. V was trimmed by 4 bases and J by 0 bases, leaving 15 bases between them. DNA of the CDR3: TGCGCCAGCAGCCAAGACAGGTTCGGGAGCACAGATACGCAGTATTTT. Its translation: CASSQDRFGSTDTQYF.

The V gene is TRBV30, the J gene TRBJ2-7, with a possible D match to TRBD1 (7 bases). The V gene's germline CDR1 is GTSNPN and CDR2 SVGIG (reference sequence). V dropped 7 bases and J dropped 2 bases, with 15 bases sitting between them. The CDR3 totals 13 residues. The CDR3 is CASQGGNTYEQYF. Here the CDR3 DNA reads TGTGCCTCTCAGGGGGGTAATACCTACGAGCAGTACTTC.

The V gene is TRBV5-6, the J gene TRBJ1-2, with no clear D. This CDR3 is built from 15 residues. Germline V gene lookup returns CDR1 SGHDT and CDR2 YYEEEE. Trimming shortened V by 1 base and J by 0 bases, and 10 bases separated the two germline ends. DNA for the CDR3: TGTGCCAGCAGCTTGTGGCCTGGAGCTAACTATGGCTACACCTTC. Encoded protein: CASSLWPGANYGYTF.

The chain combines TRBV14 with TRBJ2-1, with a weak D call TRBD1 (5 bases). Trimming stripped 0 bases from V and 11 bases from J, with 14 bases between. This CDR3 contains 14 residues. Per the germline V gene, CDR1 is SGHDN and CDR2 is FVKESK. CDR3 nucleotide sequence: TGTGCCAGCAGCCAAGATATATCAGGGCAGAAGCAGTTCTTC. The encoded protein is CASSQDISGQKQFF. The full variable domain, with the rest looked up from reference TRBV14 and TRBJ2-1, is EAGVTQFPSHSVIEKGQTVTLRCDPISGHDNLYWYRRVMGKEIKFLLHFVKESKQDESGMPNNRFLAERTGGTYSTLKVQPAELEDSGVYFCASSQDISGQKQFFGPGTRLTVL.

The chain uses TRBV6-1 and TRBJ2-1; 8 nucleotides agree with TRBD2. Germline CDR1 is MNHNS and CDR2 is SASEGT. This CDR3 is built from 13 residues. Trimming removed 3 bases from V and 7 bases from J; junction bases left unmatched: 2. The CDR3 coding sequence is TGTGCCAGCAGTGATGGCGGGAGGAATGAGCAGTTCTTC. Translation: CASSDGGRNEQFF.

This clone has a single count. This chain connects TRBV6-5 to TRBJ1-1; perhaps TRBD1 as D (6 bases). V was pared by 2 bases and J by 3 bases, with 16 bases between. CDR1 is MNHEY and CDR2 is SVGAGI in the germline V gene. This CDR3 has 16 amino acids. The CDR3 DNA reads TGTGCCAGCAGTTACCTTCCGGGACAACATTACACTGAAGCTTTCTTT. Protein sequence: CASSYLPGQHYTEAFF.

The chain uses TRBV28 and TRBJ2-1; TRBD2 matches at 9 bases. Germline CDR1 reads MDHEN; CDR2 reads SYDVKM. V was clipped by 4 bases and J by 6 bases; unmatched bases: 7. CDR3 size: 15 residues. The CDR3 is CASSSLAGGSNEQFF. CDR3 nucleotide sequence: TGTGCCAGCAGTTCCTTGGCGGGAGGGTCCAATGAGCAGTTCTTC.

This sequence joins TRBV28 and TRBJ1-6; 8 nucleotides line up with TRBD1. This CDR3 is 13 amino acids long. Germline trimming cut 8 bases from V and 7 bases from J; bases unmatched to any gene: 4. The germline gives CDR1 MDHEN, CDR2 SYDVKM. CDR3 bases: TGTGCCAGCGTCAGACAGGGGAATTCACCCCTCCACTTT. Its translation is CASVRQGNSPLHF.

The V gene is TRBV9, the J gene TRBJ2-7, with unresolved D. Germline CDR1 and CDR2: SGDLS and YYNGEE. Trimming removed 0 bases at V and 3 bases at J, with 10 bases between. The CDR3 contains 14 residues. The CDR3 region is CASSVGPTSYEQYF. The CDR3 DNA reads as TGTGCCAGCAGCGTAGGTCCAACCAGCTACGAGCAGTACTTC.

This chain links TRBV7-7 with TRBJ2-2; 9 positions agree with TRBD2. The germline V gene has CDR1 SSHAT and CDR2 FNYEAQ (reference sequence). The length of the CDR3 is 20 residues. V trimming: 5 bases; J trimming: 4 bases; junction bases outside the gene matches: 20. CDR3 region: CASSPGVFGAGGPGTGELFF. DNA of the CDR3: TGTGCCAGCAGCCCAGGGGTCTTTGGGGCGGGAGGGCCAGGCACCGGGGAGCTGTTTTTT.

V and J are TRBV9 and TRBJ2-3; TRBD2 might be the D (5 bases). The CDR3 extends over 15 amino acids. Trimming took 4 bases from V and 4 from J, leaving 16 bases between them. The germline gives CDR1 SGDLS, CDR2 YYNGEE. The CDR3 sequence is CASSFGPRRPDTQYF. CDR3 nucleotide sequence: TGTGCCAGCAGCTTCGGTCCAAGGAGGCCAGATACGCAGTATTTT.

In this sample, this clone turned up a few times. The rearrangement uses TRBV2 and TRBJ2-2; the D gene is possibly TRBD1 (5 bases). V was shortened by 6 bases and J by 1 base, with 15 bases between the two germline ends. CDR3 size: 16 residues. The germline gives CDR1 SNHLY, CDR2 FYNNEI. In DNA, the CDR3 is TGTGCCAGCAGATACGACAAGGGGCGGAACACCGGGGAGCTGTTTTTT. Its translation is CASRYDKGRNTGELFF.

The chain combines TRBV28 with TRBJ1-2; tentative D call: TRBD1 (5 bases). This CDR3 has 12 amino acids. Germline CDR1 MDHEN, CDR2 SYDVKM. Trimming left V 3 bases short and J 12 bases short, with 14 bases between. The CDR3 nucleotides read TGTGCCAGCAGTTTCCAGGGTTATTCTAACACCTTC. Its translation: CASSFQGYSNTF.

The chain couples TRBV4-3 to TRBJ1-2; 8 nucleotides line up with TRBD1. Trimming took 5 bases from V and 2 from J; bases not matched to a gene: 4. The CDR3 has 14 amino acids. Germline assignment: CDR1 LGHNA and CDR2 YSLEER. The CDR3: CASSGTGGNYGYTF. The CDR3 DNA is TGCGCCAGCAGCGGTACAGGGGGGAACTATGGCTACACCTTC.

This clone was observed once. J is TRBJ2-5 and V is TRBV27; 9 nucleotides line up with TRBD2. V dropped 3 bases and J dropped 5; count of bases not matched to a gene: 19. Germline values: CDR1 MNHEY, CDR2 SMNVEV (reference sequence). CDR3 length: 19 amino acids. The chain's CDR3 is CASSFRSGGMAGVRETQYF. CDR3 sequence (DNA): TGTGCCAGCAGTTTCCGTAGCGGGGGTATGGCGGGAGTACGGGAGACCCAGTACTTC.

A few counts support this clone. This chain connects TRBV27 to TRBJ2-1, with 11 bases aligning to TRBD2. The CDR3 runs to 15 residues. V gave up 5 bases and J gave up 8 bases; unmatched junction bases: 8. Per germline, CDR1 MNHEY and CDR2 SMNVEV (reference sequence). CDR3 nucleotide sequence: TGTGCCAGCAGTGTTAGCGGGAGGGCCCTCGATGAGCAGTTCTTC. Translation: CASSVSGRALDEQFF.

V is TRBV5-6 and J is TRBJ1-2; tentative D call: TRBD1 (6 bases). This CDR3 has 15 residues. Germline-derived CDR1 and CDR2 are SGHDT and YYEEEE. The V and J ends lost 5 bases and 0 bases respectively, with 14 bases between them. The CDR3: CASSFGQSANYGYTF. CDR3 bases: TGTGCCAGCAGTTTCGGACAGTCCGCTAACTATGGCTACACCTTC.

This chain uses TRBV6-5 with TRBJ2-1; possible D gene TRBD2, 5 bases. Germline CDR1 MNHEY, CDR2 SVGAGI. The CDR3 is 13 amino acids. The V end lost 8 bases, the J end lost 2 bases, and 10 bases lay between the germline ends. CDR3 nucleotide sequence: TGTGCCAGCGGAGCGGTGGCCTACAATGAGCAGTTCTTC. Translating it yields CASGAVAYNEQFF.

J is TRBJ2-7 and V is TRBV27; D unclear. The CDR3 spans 10 residues. V lost 3 bases to trimming and J lost 6 bases, with 3 bases between them. In germline, CDR1 is MNHEY, CDR2 SMNVEV (reference sequence). CDR3 residues: CASSFSEQYF. The CDR3 region has the DNA TGTGCCAGCAGTTTTAGCGAGCAGTACTTC.